The 6 T cell receptor beta chains below come from one sample, sequenced in a study of T cells in Graves' hyperthyroidism and ophthalmopathy (dated by TCRdb to between 2017 and 2020). The library was prepared using multiplex PCR. Reads for this sample came from an Illumina HiSeq 2000. The TCR beta CDR3 regions were amplified from the RNA transcripts. A first-round RT-PCR of the TCR CDR3 used the HTBI primer set with the Qiagen OneStep RT-PCR kit. The raw public reads went through TCRdb reprocessing: fastp at Q25, MiXCR clone calling, in-frame beta chains kept. Every entry covers one CDR3 protein and lists the most common genes and DNA from its rows. The sample contains some 490,000 distinct CDR3 sequences, roughly 23% of them found a single time. Under 55% of the sample comes from the top ten. Sequencing used blood. The receptors originated from a woman aged 70 to 79 with Graves' ophthalmopathy.

This clonotype came up many times. This chain uses TRBV7-3 with TRBJ2-7, with D uncertain. The V end was cut by 2 bases, the J end by 4 bases, with 15 bases between. The germline gives CDR1 SGHTA, CDR2 FQGTGA. The CDR3 has 15 residues. CDR3 amino acids: CASSLFGSVRYEQYF. CDR3 in DNA: TGTGCCAGCAGCTTATTCGGGTCAGTACGTTACGAGCAGTACTTC. Using reference TRBV7-3 and TRBJ2-7 for the parts outside the CDR3, the full variable domain is GAGVSQTPSNKVTEKGKYVELRCDPISGHTALYWYRQSLGQGPEFLIYFQGTGAADDSGLPNDRFFAVRPEGSVSTLKIQRTERGDSAVYLCASSLFGSVRYEQYFGPGTRLTVT.

This clonotype was observed a few times. This chain links TRBV27 with TRBJ2-6, with D hard to call. The CDR3 runs to 13 residues. Germline loops: CDR1 MNHEY, CDR2 SMNVEV (reference sequence). The V end was cut by 6 bases, the J end by 3 bases, with 6 bases between. CDR3 sequence: CASRPDGANVLTF. The CDR3 nucleotides read TGTGCCAGCAGACCGGATGGGGCCAACGTCCTGACTTTC.

V is TRBV28 and J is TRBJ2-4; D is ambiguous. Trimming took 6 bases from V and 3 from J, leaving 3 bases between them. In germline, CDR1 is MDHEN, CDR2 SYDVKM. The CDR3 is 11 residues long. The CDR3 DNA is TGTGCCAGCAGGCTCAAAAACATTCAGTACTTC. Translated: CASRLKNIQYF.

This clonotype was found many times. CDR3 bases: TGCAGCGTTGACGTGTCCAGCACAGATACGCAGTATTTT. Amino acid sequence: CSVDVSSTDTQYF. The chain joins TRBV29-1 to TRBJ2-3; D unclear. Looked up from germline, CDR1 is SQVTM and CDR2 is ANQGSEA. Deletions cut 3 bases from V and 0 bases from J, with 7 bases between. The CDR3 covers 13 residues.

The chain has TRBV7-8 and TRBJ2-3; D is unclear. The V gene lost 5 bases and the J gene lost 5 bases, with 11 bases spanning the gap. CDR3 length: 13 amino acids. CDR1 and CDR2 (germline): SGHVS, FQNEAQ. The CDR3 nucleotides are TGTGCCAGCAGCCTAGGTTTAGAAGATACGCAGTATTTT. Residues: CASSLGLEDTQYF.

This clonotype was seen many times. V and J are TRBV12-3 or TRBV12-4 and TRBJ2-7; TRBD2 is a possible D gene (5 bases). CDR3 length equals 13 residues. The ends were cut back, 3 bases at V and 3 bases at J, with 9 bases in the middle. The CDR3 DNA reads as TGTGCCAGCAGTTTCGGACTCGTCTACGAGCAGTACTTC. Its translation is CASSFGLVYEQYF.